This T cell receptor delta chain was retrieved from a study of gamma-delta chains in newborns, infants, children. TCRdb re-identified clones in the reads via CATT. This table holds about 780 delta-chain clones, under 1.3% found once. CDR3 size: 20 residues. Germline-derived CDR1 and CDR2 are GEAIGNYY and EKD. About this clone itself: Since a far larger clone is one base different, this is likely a read error. This specimen includes other DNA sequences encoding the same CDR3.

The clonotype comes from a child in good health. The sequencing input was blood. This chain links TRDV2 with TRDJ3, with D unclear. CDR3 residues: CACDTLKRIPSSWDTRQMFF. The CDR3 coding sequence is TGTGCTTGTGACACCTTGAAGCGGATTCCAAGCTCCTGGGACACCCGACAGATGTTTTTC.